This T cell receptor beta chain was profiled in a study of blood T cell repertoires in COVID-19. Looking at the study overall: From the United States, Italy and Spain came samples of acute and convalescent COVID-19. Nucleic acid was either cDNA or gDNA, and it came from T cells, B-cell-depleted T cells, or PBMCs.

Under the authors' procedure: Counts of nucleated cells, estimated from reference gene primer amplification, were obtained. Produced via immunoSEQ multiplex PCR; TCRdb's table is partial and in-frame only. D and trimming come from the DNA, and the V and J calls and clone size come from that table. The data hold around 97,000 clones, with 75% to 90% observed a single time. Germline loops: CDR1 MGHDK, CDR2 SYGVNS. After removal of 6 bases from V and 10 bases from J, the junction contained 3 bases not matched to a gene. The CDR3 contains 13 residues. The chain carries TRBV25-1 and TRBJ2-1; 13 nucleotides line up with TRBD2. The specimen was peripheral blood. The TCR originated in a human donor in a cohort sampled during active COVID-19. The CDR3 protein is CASRLAGGHEQFF. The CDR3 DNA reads TGTGCCAGCAGACTAGCGGGGGGGCACGAGCAGTTCTTC.